The 29 T cell receptor beta chains given below trace back to one sample, sequenced in a study of control samples from healthy donors and cancer patients. Repertoires were generated with immunoSEQ multiplex PCR, while TCRdb's copy carries only in-frame clones and drops some. The sample holds roughly 100,000 clones, about 91% seen once. What was sequenced was blood. These receptors came from a woman between 18 and 29 years old in good health.

This chain joins TRBV11-3 and TRBJ2-5; TRBD1 agrees at 7 bases. CDR1 SGHNT and CDR2 YENEEA come from the germline V gene. The ends lost 5 bases at V and 5 bases at J; junction bases unmatched: 14. The CDR3 extends over 16 amino acids. Here the CDR3 reads CASSSPTGMAVETQYF. DNA for the CDR3: TGTGCCAGCAGCAGCCCGACAGGGATGGCCGTGGAGACCCAGTACTTC.

This clone was recorded once. The J gene is TRBJ2-2, the V gene TRBV5-1, with TRBD1 matching over 8 bases. Germline V gives CDR1 SGHRS, CDR2 YFSETQ. The CDR3 contains 14 residues. Germline trimming cut 4 bases from V and 6 bases from J; bases unmatched to any gene: 5. CDR3 region: CASSRQGRSGELFF. In DNA form, the CDR3 reads TGCGCCAGCAGCCGACAGGGGAGATCCGGGGAGCTGTTTTTT.

This chain links TRBV6-4 with TRBJ2-5; D is unclear. CDR3 length: 13 amino acids. Germline V CDR1 and CDR2: MRHNA, SNTAGT. Deletions cut 3 bases from V and 2 bases from J, with 7 bases between. The DNA for the CDR3 is TGTGCCAGCAGTGAAGGCAGTCAAGAGACCCAGTACTTC. Protein product: CASSEGSQETQYF.

The V gene is TRBV7-9, the J gene TRBJ2-1, with 7 bases matching TRBD2. The ends lost 1 base at V and 8 bases at J; junction bases unmatched: 5. The CDR3 is made up of 14 amino acids. Germline-derived CDR1 and CDR2 are SEHNR and FQNEAQ (reference sequence). CDR3 amino acids: CASSLGRERYEQFF. CDR3 nucleotide sequence: TGTGCCAGCAGCTTAGGGCGGGAGCGATATGAGCAGTTCTTC.

This rearrangement joins TRBV6-6 to TRBJ2-3, with 10 nucleotides matching TRBD1. V lost 2 bases and J lost 4; bases outside the gene matches: 6. The CDR3 runs 16 residues. In germline, CDR1 is MNHNY, CDR2 SVGAGI (reference sequence). CDR3 region: CASSYGGQGTADTQYF. The CDR3 DNA follows: TGTGCCAGCAGTTACGGGGGACAGGGGACCGCAGATACGCAGTATTTT.

The J gene is TRBJ1-1, the V gene TRBV27; tentatively, D is TRBD1 (6 bases). This CDR3 spans 14 amino acids. V was trimmed by 8 bases and J by 5 bases, leaving 18 bases between them. Germline CDR1 and CDR2: MNHEY and SMNVEV (reference sequence). Here the CDR3 reads CASQYSGGWTEAFF. The CDR3 coding sequence is TGTGCCAGCCAATATTCGGGGGGCTGGACTGAAGCTTTCTTT.

The CDR3 sequence is CASSHAQGDYSNQPQHF. In DNA form, the CDR3 reads TGTGCCAGCAGCCATGCTCAGGGAGACTATAGCAATCAGCCCCAGCATTTT. The genes are TRBV7-9 and TRBJ1-5; the D gene is possibly TRBD1 (5 bases). The CDR3 extends over 17 amino acids. V was trimmed by 5 bases and J by 0 bases, leaving 17 bases between them. In germline, CDR1 is SEHNR, CDR2 FQNEAQ (reference sequence).

The chain carries TRBV5-1 and TRBJ2-1, with a possible D match to TRBD2 (5 bases). V gave up 1 base and J gave up 2 bases, with 7 bases separating them. This CDR3 has 14 amino acids. CDR1 and CDR2 from the germline V gene are SGHRS and YFSETQ. The CDR3 reads CASSLSGTYNEQFF. The CDR3 DNA reads as TGCGCCAGCAGCTTGTCGGGGACCTACAATGAGCAGTTCTTC.

This chain joins TRBV19 and TRBJ2-3, with 7 nucleotides matching TRBD1. Germline CDR1 is LNHDA and CDR2 is SQIVND (reference sequence). CDR3 length equals 12 residues. V gave up 9 bases and J gave up 1 base; unmatched junction bases: 1. CDR3 region: CASQGGTDTQYF. The CDR3 nucleotides read TGTGCCAGCCAGGGGGGCACAGATACGCAGTATTTT.

V usage is TRBV5-1 and J usage is TRBJ2-1; D not resolved. The CDR3 runs to 16 residues. Trimming removed 0 bases at V and 0 bases at J, with 10 bases between. Germline V gives CDR1 SGHRS, CDR2 YFSETQ. The CDR3 loop reads CASSLEGVSSYNEQFF. As DNA, the CDR3 is TGCGCCAGCAGCTTGGAGGGCGTGAGCTCCTACAATGAGCAGTTCTTC.

The V call is TRBV4-3, the J call TRBJ1-1; the D is unclear. There are 13 residues in the CDR3. CDR1 is LGHNA, CDR2 YSLEER, per germline. The V gene lost 4 bases and the J gene lost 10 bases, with 16 bases spanning the gap. For the CDR3, the DNA is TGCGCCAGCAGCCTTACAACTCCGGCCGCAGCTTTCTTT. Protein: CASSLTTPAAAFF.

This chain joins TRBV2 and TRBJ2-3; maybe TRBD2 (6 bases). Germline CDR1 reads SNHLY; CDR2 reads FYNNEI. The CDR3 is 15 amino acids. Trimming stripped 10 bases from V and 1 base from J, with 18 bases between. DNA for the CDR3: TGTGCCACTTCGATAGGGAGGTCTGGCACAGATACGCAGTATTTT. Translating gives CATSIGRSGTDTQYF.

The rearrangement links TRBV5-1 to TRBJ2-7; D is possibly TRBD1 (5 bases). Trimming took off 4 bases at V and 4 bases at J, with 12 bases between the two ends. Germline CDR1 is SGHRS and CDR2 is YFSETQ. This CDR3 comprises 13 residues. CDR3 sequence: CASSNPTEYEQYF. The CDR3, as DNA: TGCGCCAGCAGCAACCCGACAGAATACGAGCAGTACTTC.

V gene TRBV7-2 combines with J gene TRBJ2-7; 15 nucleotides line up with TRBD2. CDR3 length equals 14 residues. The J segment lost 9 bases and the V segment lost 4 bases, leaving 4 bases of the junction unmatched. The germline CDR1 and CDR2 sequences are SGHTA and FQGNSA. CDR3 protein: CASSSGLAGGGQYF. CDR3 DNA: TGTGCCAGCAGCTCGGGACTAGCGGGGGGCGGGCAGTACTTC.

The rearrangement uses TRBV6-5 and TRBJ1-3; 8 positions agree with TRBD1. The germline CDR1 and CDR2 sequences are MNHEY and SVGAGI. This CDR3 is 15 amino acids long. The V segment lost 7 bases and the J segment 4 bases; nucleotides outside the gene matches: 9. The CDR3 DNA sequence: TGTGCCAGCACCCGAGACAGGGGTGGAGGAAACACCATATATTTT. Protein product: CASTRDRGGGNTIYF.

This chain uses TRBV3-1 (or the pseudogene TRBV3-2) with TRBJ2-7; D might be TRBD2 (5 bases). V lost 1 base and J 2 bases, leaving 12 bases between the germline ends. The CDR3 consists of 15 residues. CDR1 and CDR2 from the germline V gene are LGHDT and YNNKEL (reference sequence). This chain's CDR3 is CASSQVRTRAYEQYF. As DNA, the CDR3 is TGTGCCAGCAGCCAAGTCCGGACTCGAGCCTACGAGCAGTACTTC.

This chain links TRBV6-2 or TRBV6-3 with TRBJ2-3; D is perhaps TRBD1 (7 bases). CDR1 is MNHEY and CDR2 is SVGEGT in the germline V gene. The germline V and J ends were trimmed by 8 bases and 8 bases, with 20 bases remaining between them. The CDR3 runs to 14 residues. The chain's CDR3 is CASGPIAGGGTQYF. The CDR3 region has the DNA TGTGCCAGCGGCCCCATCGCAGGGGGAGGTACGCAGTATTTT.

The V gene is TRBV11-3, the J gene TRBJ1-6; D gene ambiguous. Trimming removed 2 bases from V and 5 bases from J, with 7 bases in between. Looked up from germline, CDR1 is SGHNT and CDR2 is YENEEA. The CDR3 extends over 14 amino acids. Written as DNA, the CDR3 is TGTGCCAGCAGCTTAAGTGGAGATAATTCACCCCTCCACTTT. Amino acids: CASSLSGDNSPLHF.

The chain uses TRBV13 and TRBJ1-1; D is uncertain. CDR3 length: 16 residues. V was cut by 5 bases and J by 3 bases, with 19 bases left in between. The germline gives CDR1 PRHDT, CDR2 FYEKMQ (reference sequence). The CDR3 DNA reads TGTGCCAGCAGCCGTTCCGACATGGCTTTGGACACTGAAGCTTTCTTT. It encodes CASSRSDMALDTEAFF. Combining the CDR3 with reference TRBV13 and TRBJ1-1 gives the whole variable domain AAGVIQSPRHLIKEKRETATLKCYPIPRHDTVYWYQQGPGQDPQFLISFYEKMQSDKGSIPDRFSAQQFSDYHSELNMSSLELGDSALYFCASSRSDMALDTEAFFGQGTRLTVV.

The rearrangement joins TRBV13 to TRBJ2-7; 11 bases are shared with TRBD1. The length of the CDR3 is 14 residues. The V and J ends lost 0 bases and 5 bases, in that order; junction bases with no gene match: 0. The germline V gene has CDR1 PRHDT and CDR2 FYEKMQ (reference sequence). The CDR3 nucleotides are TGTGCCAGCAGCTTAGGGGACAGGGGGCACGAGCAGTACTTC. It is translated as CASSLGDRGHEQYF.

The rearrangement joins TRBV19 to TRBJ1-5, with D tentatively TRBD1 (6 bases). The CDR3 spans 16 residues. Trimming stripped 5 bases from V and 1 base from J, with 15 bases between. Germline CDR1 LNHDA, CDR2 SQIVND (reference sequence). The CDR3 protein is CASSEWGLSSNQPQHF. For the CDR3, the DNA is TGTGCCAGTAGTGAGTGGGGGCTCTCAAGCAATCAGCCCCAGCATTTT.

The chain links TRBV30 to TRBJ2-5; 9 bases align to TRBD2. This CDR3 region has 12 residues. Germline CDR1 is GTSNPN and CDR2 is SVGIG (reference sequence). After removal of 8 bases from V and 2 bases from J, the junction contained 3 bases not matched to a gene. CDR3 protein: CAGRGGQETQYF. CDR3 nucleotide sequence: TGTGCCGGGCGGGGGGGACAAGAGACCCAGTACTTC. The complete variable domain, with remaining parts taken from reference TRBV30 and TRBJ2-5, reads SQTIHQWPATLVQPVGSPLSLECTVEGTSNPNLYWYRQAAGRGLQLLFYSVGIGQISSEVPQNLSASRPQDRQFILSSKKLLLSDSGFYLCAGRGGQETQYFGPGTRLLVL.

The chain uses TRBV11-3 and TRBJ2-7; TRBD2 is a possible D gene (6 bases). The CDR3 runs 14 residues. Per the germline V gene, CDR1 is SGHNT and CDR2 is YENEEA. Trimming took off 1 base at V and 7 bases at J, with 14 bases between the two ends. CDR3 loop: CASSLGGSGEEQYF. The CDR3 nucleotides read TGTGCCAGCAGCTTAGGGGGTTCGGGGGAAGAGCAGTACTTC.

CDR3 region: CASSDSRAVNSPLHF. DNA for the CDR3: TGTGCCAGCAGTGACTCGAGGGCGGTTAATTCACCCCTCCACTTT. The V call is TRBV6-4, the J call TRBJ1-6, with D unclear. V gave up 0 bases and J gave up 6 bases, with 9 bases separating them. The germline V gene has CDR1 MRHNA and CDR2 SNTAGT. The CDR3 sequence is 15 residues long.

The V and J genes are TRBV7-8 and TRBJ2-7, with 7 bases identical to TRBD2. CDR3 length: 14 amino acids. Losses at the gene ends were 3 bases for V and 6 bases for J; bases not matched to a gene: 8. Germline V gene sequence: CDR1 SGHVS, CDR2 FQNEAQ. The CDR3 region has the DNA TGTGCCAGCAGCTTGGGGCGGGAGAAGAGCGAGCAGTACTTC. Its protein product is CASSLGREKSEQYF.

The chain carries TRBV5-1 and TRBJ2-7; D unclear. Per germline, CDR1 SGHRS and CDR2 YFSETQ. The ends were cut back, 5 bases at V and 1 base at J, with 10 bases in the middle. The CDR3 sequence is 13 residues long. CDR3 sequence (DNA): TGCGCCAGCAGAATTCCAGGATCCTACGAGCAGTACTTC. It codes for CASRIPGSYEQYF.

This clone was detected only a few times. The genes are TRBV6-2 or TRBV6-3 and TRBJ1-2; TRBD1 agrees at 7 bases. Germline assignment: CDR1 MNHEY and CDR2 SVGEGT. This CDR3 region has 20 residues. With 2 bases clipped from V and 0 bases from J, the junction kept 18 bases outside the gene matches. Here the CDR3 DNA reads TGTGCCAGCAGTTACCCGGGTACCCAGGACAGGAGAACCCCTAACTATGGCTACACCTTC. Amino acids: CASSYPGTQDRRTPNYGYTF.

The genes are TRBV10-3 and TRBJ2-1; 14 bases line up with TRBD2. Trimming cost V 6 bases and J 7 bases; bases outside gene matches: 8. Germline V gene lookup returns CDR1 ENHRY and CDR2 SYGVKD. The CDR3 extends over 16 amino acids. The CDR3 is CAIRETSGRAGNEQFF. The CDR3 nucleotides are TGTGCCATCAGGGAGACTAGCGGGAGGGCCGGGAATGAGCAGTTCTTC.

The V gene is TRBV6-1, the J gene TRBJ2-7; no clear D gene. Germline CDR1 MNHNS, CDR2 SASEGT. V shed 3 bases and J shed 6 bases, with 6 bases lying between them. The CDR3 runs 11 residues. The CDR3 spells CASSERGEQYF. The CDR3 DNA reads as TGTGCCAGCAGTGAGAGAGGCGAGCAGTACTTC.